Listed below are T cell receptor beta chains from one sample, sequenced in a study of identical twins. One entry per CDR3 protein, called by TCRdb with MiXCR from the 5' RACE reads. Here the sample spans hundreds of thousands of distinct CDR3 sequences, 5.5% to 7.5% being singletons. Specimen: naive T cells sorted from blood. The receptors originated from a man between 18 and 35 years old in good health. Each CDR3 is given with its conserved first and last residue. Each record gives: CDR3 protein, CDR3 DNA, clone size, J gene, V gene, D gene. D genes are given only for firm matches. Only some rows state a clone size, as once, few, many or a class for expanded clones.

CASSRAGGGQPQHF | TGTGCCAGCAGCCGTGCAGGGGGCGGTCAGCCCCAGCATTTT | many | TRBJ1-5 | TRBV3-1 | TRBD1
CAWRTANTDTQYF | TGTGCCTGGAGGACAGCCAACACAGATACGCAGTATTTT | NA | TRBJ2-3 | TRBV30 | NA
CASSDQTRGRQYF | TGTGCCAGCAGTGACCAGACTCGAGGGAGGCAGTATTTT | NA | TRBJ2-3 | TRBV6-4 | NA
CASSYARDTSYEQYF | TGTGCCAGCAGTTACGCCCGGGACACCTCCTACGAGCAGTACTTC | many | TRBJ2-7 | TRBV6-5 | NA
CASSQAGRRPYNEQFF | TGTGCCAGCAGCCAAGCCGGGAGAAGGCCCTACAATGAGCAGTTCTTC | NA | TRBJ2-1 | TRBV14 | NA
CASSPQGFDEQFF | TGCGCCAGCAGCCCACAGGGGTTCGATGAGCAGTTCTTC | few | TRBJ2-1 | TRBV5-1 | TRBD1
CATSVRDQPQHF | TGTGCCACCAGTGTAAGGGATCAGCCCCAGCATTTT | many | TRBJ1-5 | TRBV24-1 | NA
CASSHGQGHTDTQYF | TGCGCCAGCAGCCACGGACAGGGGCACACAGATACGCAGTATTTT | few | TRBJ2-3 | TRBV4-3 | TRBD1
CASSLGQALGANVLTF | TGCGCCAGCAGCTTGGGTCAGGCTCTGGGGGCCAACGTCCTGACTTTC | NA | TRBJ2-6 | TRBV5-1 | NA
CASSLGLGFMNEQFF | TGTGCCAGCAGCCTGGGACTAGGGTTTATGAATGAGCAGTTCTTC | many | TRBJ2-1 | TRBV14 | TRBD2
CSARFGTSVNNEQFF | TGCAGTGCTAGATTTGGGACTAGCGTGAACAATGAGCAGTTCTTC | few | TRBJ2-1 | TRBV20-1 | TRBD2
CASSPVRSGDIQYF | TGTGCCAGCTCACCTGTCAGGAGCGGGGACATTCAGTACTTC | NA | TRBJ2-4 | TRBV18 | TRBD2
CSVVLLQGLSREDTQYF | TGCAGCGTTGTACTTCTTCAGGGACTCTCTCGGGAAGATACGCAGTATTTT | many | TRBJ2-3 | TRBV29-1 | NA
CASSLMEASGNTIYF | TGCGCCAGCAGCCTAATGGAGGCCTCTGGAAACACCATATATTTT | NA | TRBJ1-3 | TRBV4-3 | NA
CASSQEALQGANEKLFF | TGCGCCAGCAGCCAAGAGGCCTTACAGGGGGCTAATGAAAAACTGTTTTTT | few | TRBJ1-4 | TRBV4-1 | TRBD1
CASRYGAGLTGELFF | TGTGCCAGCAGATACGGCGCGGGCCTCACCGGGGAGCTGTTTTTT | few | TRBJ2-2 | TRBV25-1 | NA
CASSARGSNTGELFF | TGTGCCAGCAGTGCACGGGGCTCGAACACCGGGGAGCTGTTTTTT | few | TRBJ2-2 | TRBV6-1 | NA
CASSLWVKGRPNTEAFF | TGTGCCAGCAGCTTATGGGTGAAGGGCAGGCCGAACACTGAAGCTTTCTTT | few | TRBJ1-1 | TRBV7-3 | NA
CASQIGETQYF | TGTGCCAGCCAGATAGGGGAGACCCAGTACTTC | many | TRBJ2-5 | TRBV27 | NA
CASSLFGRSSGANVLTF | TGTGCCAGCAGTTTATTCGGGCGTAGCTCTGGGGCCAACGTCCTGACTTTC | once | TRBJ2-6 | TRBV27 | NA
CASTSSGTGDTQYF | TGCGCCAGCACCTCTAGCGGGACTGGAGATACGCAGTATTTT | few | TRBJ2-3 | TRBV5-1 | TRBD2
CASSLSRAGRLVETQYF | TGTGCCAGCAGTTTAAGTCGGGCAGGGAGATTAGTGGAGACCCAGTACTTC | few | TRBJ2-5 | TRBV28 | NA
CASSRSLAGAYEQFF | TGTGCCAGCAGCCGTTCTCTAGCGGGAGCATATGAGCAGTTCTTC | few | TRBJ2-1 | TRBV4-2 | TRBD2
CASSLRAPLGTVYSYEQYF | TGCGCCAGCAGCTTGAGGGCCCCGCTAGGGACAGTTTATTCCTACGAGCAGTACTTC | few | TRBJ2-7 | TRBV5-1 | TRBD1
CASSYSSYSGNEQFF | TGTGCCAGCAGTTACTCGTCCTATTCGGGCAATGAGCAGTTCTTC | many | TRBJ2-1 | TRBV6-5 | NA
CASSPTSTSGSYEQYF | TGTGCCAGCAGCCCCACCTCGACTAGCGGGTCCTACGAGCAGTACTTC | few | TRBJ2-7 | TRBV7-9 | TRBD2
CASSQVRGNTEAFF | TGTGCCAGCAGCCAGGTTCGCGGGAACACTGAAGCTTTCTTT | many | TRBJ1-1 | TRBV3-1 | NA
CASSQGQDYGYTF | TGCGCCAGCAGCCAAGGGCAGGATTATGGCTACACCTTC | few | TRBJ1-2 | TRBV4-1 | NA
CASSLAFAGTPLALPYF | TGTGCCAGCAGCTTAGCGTTTGCAGGGACCCCCCTCGCTTTGCCGTATTTT | few | TRBJ2-3 | TRBV7-6 | NA
CSARFSGEQYF | TGCAGTGCTAGATTTAGCGGAGAGCAGTACTTC | NA | TRBJ2-7 | TRBV20-1 | NA
CASSLDSAYEQYF | TGTGCCAGCAGTTTGGACTCGGCCTACGAGCAGTACTTC | many | TRBJ2-7 | TRBV12-3/TRBV12-4 | NA
CASSQDPVSGGYNEQFF | TGCGCCAGCAGCCAAGATCCCGTTAGCGGGGGATACAATGAGCAGTTCTTC | few | TRBJ2-1 | TRBV4-3 | TRBD2
CASSLDFWGDGANVLTF | TGCGCCAGCAGCTTGGATTTTTGGGGTGACGGGGCCAACGTCCTGACTTTC | few | TRBJ2-6 | TRBV5-1 | NA
CASQDRVTDTQYF | TGTGCCAGTCAGGACAGGGTCACAGATACGCAGTATTTT | NA | TRBJ2-3 | TRBV19 | TRBD1
CASSVGGSRTDTQYF | TGTGCCAGCAGCGTAGGCGGGAGTCGGACAGATACGCAGTATTTT | many | TRBJ2-3 | TRBV9 | TRBD2
CASTQGQGGDEQYF | TGCGCCAGCACCCAAGGACAGGGTGGCGACGAGCAGTACTTC | few | TRBJ2-7 | TRBV5-1 | TRBD1
CASSYAPDRESGYTF | TGTGCCAGCAGTTACGCCCCGGACAGGGAGAGTGGCTACACCTTC | few | TRBJ1-2 | TRBV6-5 | TRBD1
CATKDRFRTGELFF | TGTGCCACTAAGGACAGGTTCCGTACCGGGGAGCTGTTTTTT | many | TRBJ2-2 | TRBV7-8 | TRBD1
CASTRIGAGGSYNEQFF | TGTGCCAGCACCAGAATAGGGGCGGGCGGCTCCTACAATGAGCAGTTCTTC | NA | TRBJ2-1 | TRBV2 | NA
CSVEEGLDTQYF | TGCAGCGTTGAAGAGGGGTTAGATACGCAGTATTTT | many | TRBJ2-3 | TRBV29-1 | NA
CASSQVRGRNEQFF | TGCGCCAGCAGCCAAGTAAGGGGGCGCAATGAGCAGTTCTTC | many | TRBJ2-1 | TRBV4-3 | TRBD1
CASSLAGRGGELNNEQFF | TGCGCCAGCAGCTTGGCTGGCCGTGGGGGAGAGTTAAACAATGAGCAGTTCTTC | NA | TRBJ2-1 | TRBV5-1 | NA
CASRDGLADQETQYF | TGCGCCAGCAGGGACGGACTAGCGGATCAAGAGACCCAGTACTTC | many | TRBJ2-5 | TRBV10-2 | TRBD2
CASSHIRTSGRIDEQFF | TGTGCCAGCAGCCACATAAGGACTAGCGGGAGGATCGATGAGCAGTTCTTC | few | TRBJ2-1 | TRBV3-1 | TRBD2
CASRVAGSYNEQFF | TGTGCCAGCAGGGTGGCGGGATCCTACAATGAGCAGTTCTTC | many | TRBJ2-1 | TRBV6-1 | NA
CASSSGYPNEQYF | TGTGCCAGCAGTTCAGGATATCCGAACGAGCAGTACTTC | NA | TRBJ2-7 | TRBV28 | NA
CASSLLAGLVEQYF | TGTGCCAGCAGTTTACTAGCGGGGTTGGTGGAGCAGTACTTC | many | TRBJ2-7 | TRBV28 | TRBD2
CASSPSSETQYF | TGTGCCAGCTCACCTAGCAGCGAGACCCAGTACTTC | NA | TRBJ2-5 | TRBV18 | NA
CASSLGVAGGPEEQFF | TGTGCCAGCAGCTTAGGGGTTGCGGGAGGGCCCGAGGAGCAGTTCTTC | NA | TRBJ2-1 | TRBV11-2 | TRBD2
CASRPGGNTGELFF | TGTGCCAGCAGGCCAGGGGGGAACACCGGGGAGCTGTTTTTT | few | TRBJ2-2 | TRBV27 | TRBD1
CASSRTLGNQPQHF | TGCGCCAGCAGCCGCACGTTGGGCAATCAGCCCCAGCATTTT | many | TRBJ1-5 | TRBV4-3 | NA
CSASDWDDQETQYF | TGCAGCGCCTCGGACTGGGATGATCAAGAGACCCAGTACTTC | few | TRBJ2-5 | TRBV29-1 | NA
CASSPSRVHTGELFF | TGTGCCAGCAGTCCAAGCAGAGTTCACACCGGGGAGCTGTTTTTT | NA | TRBJ2-2 | TRBV6-1 | NA
CSATGSPYYGYTF | TGCAGCGCCACAGGGTCTCCCTACTATGGCTACACCTTC | many | TRBJ1-2 | TRBV29-1 | NA
CAWREPYRGQTQYF | TGTGCCTGGAGGGAACCTTATAGAGGGCAGACCCAGTACTTC | many | TRBJ2-5 | TRBV30 | NA
CSARSYRDFLYNEQFF | TGCAGTGCTAGATCTTACCGGGACTTCCTTTACAATGAGCAGTTCTTC | NA | TRBJ2-1 | TRBV20-1 | NA
CATESGSTGELFF | TGTGCCACCGAGAGCGGGAGCACCGGGGAGCTGTTTTTT | many | TRBJ2-2 | TRBV6-1 | TRBD2
CSARGPRTDTQYF | TGCAGTGCTAGAGGTCCTCGCACAGATACGCAGTATTTT | many | TRBJ2-3 | TRBV20-1 | NA
CSASPGRNNQPQHF | TGCAGTGCGAGCCCTGGACGGAATAATCAGCCCCAGCATTTT | many | TRBJ1-5 | TRBV20-1 | NA